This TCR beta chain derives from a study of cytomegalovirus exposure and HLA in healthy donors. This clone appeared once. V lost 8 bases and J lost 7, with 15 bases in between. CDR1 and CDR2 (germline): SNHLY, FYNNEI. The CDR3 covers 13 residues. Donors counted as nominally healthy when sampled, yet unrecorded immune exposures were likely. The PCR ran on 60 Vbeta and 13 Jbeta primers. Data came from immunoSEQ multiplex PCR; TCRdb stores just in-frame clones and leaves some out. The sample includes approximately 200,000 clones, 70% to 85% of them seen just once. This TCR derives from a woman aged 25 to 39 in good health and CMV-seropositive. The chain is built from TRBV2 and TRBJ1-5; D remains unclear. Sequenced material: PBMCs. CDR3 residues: CASHRQAGQPQHF. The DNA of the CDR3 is TGTGCCAGCCACCGGCAGGCGGGGCAGCCCCAGCATTTT.